One and the same sample provided the 9 T cell receptor beta chains below, sequenced in a study of blood T cell repertoires in COVID-19. The method was immunoSEQ multiplex PCR; TCRdb's version includes in-frame clones alone and lacks a portion of them. The table lists a few hundred thousand clones, about nine tenths of them singletons. The sequenced sample was PBMCs or T cells enriched from blood (not recorded which). Every receptor here comes from a woman aged 45-65 years who had been exposed to COVID-19.

V usage is TRBV7-6 and J usage is TRBJ2-7; 7 bases match TRBD2. Germline V gene lookup returns CDR1 SGHVS and CDR2 FNYEAQ. This CDR3 comprises 13 residues. With V trimmed by 5 bases and J by 13 bases, 14 bases remained unmatched. In DNA form, the CDR3 reads TGTGCCAGCAGCAACCGCTTAACCGGGACTAAATACTTC. Residues: CASSNRLTGTKYF.

This clone was detected once. This chain connects TRBV3-1 (or the pseudogene TRBV3-2) to TRBJ1-6; D remains ambiguous. Trimming removed 4 bases from V and 6 bases from J, with 10 bases in between. Germline CDR1 is LGHDT and CDR2 is YNNKEL (reference sequence). The length of the CDR3 is 14 residues. CDR3 DNA sequence: TGTGCCAGCAGCCCAGACACTCTTAATTCACCCCTCCACTTT. Its protein is CASSPDTLNSPLHF.

The J gene is TRBJ2-5, the V gene TRBV5-1; 7 nucleotides agree with TRBD1. CDR3 length equals 15 residues. The V gene's germline CDR1 is SGHRS and CDR2 YFSETQ. V lost 5 bases, J lost 2 bases, and 9 bases stayed unmatched. The CDR3 nucleotides read TGCGCCAGCAGTGGCACAGGGGACGTACAAGAGACCCAGTACTTC. Translating it yields CASSGTGDVQETQYF.

This clone has a single count. CDR3 protein: CASSARTGGDSSPLHF. DNA of the CDR3: TGTGCCAGCAGCGCTAGGACAGGGGGGGATAGTTCACCCCTCCACTTT. V gene TRBV5-6 combines with J gene TRBJ1-6; 10 bases are shared with TRBD1. The CDR3 totals 16 residues. CDR1 SGHDT and CDR2 YYEEEE come from the germline V gene. The J segment lost 9 bases and the V segment lost 4 bases, leaving 10 bases of the junction unmatched.

This rearrangement joins TRBV27 to TRBJ1-5, with 8 bases matching TRBD1. The CDR3 contains 14 residues. The junction had 7 bases not matched to a gene; V was cut back by 5 bases and J by 7 bases. Looked up from germline, CDR1 is MNHEY and CDR2 is SMNVEV (reference sequence). The CDR3 loop is CASSPGTGGQPQHF. CDR3 DNA: TGTGCCAGCAGTCCAGGGACAGGTGGCCAGCCCCAGCATTTT.

The chain employs TRBV30 and TRBJ2-7, with a tentative D call TRBD2 (6 bases). Trimming took 4 bases from V and 3 from J, leaving 13 bases between them. Germline assignment: CDR1 GTSNPN and CDR2 SVGIG (reference sequence). This CDR3 contains 13 residues. The CDR3 is CAWNVGGVYEQYF. The CDR3 nucleotides are TGTGCCTGGAATGTTGGCGGGGTCTACGAGCAGTACTTC.

V usage is TRBV7-9 and J usage is TRBJ2-2; perhaps TRBD1 as D (6 bases). Germline V gives CDR1 SEHNR, CDR2 FQNEAQ (reference sequence). This CDR3 region has 14 residues. V lost 6 bases and J lost 5, with 13 bases in between. The DNA of the CDR3 is TGTGCCAGCAGTTTCCCAGGGGAAACCGGGGAGCTGTTTTTT. This translates into CASSFPGETGELFF. The whole variable domain, remainder taken from reference TRBV7-9 and TRBJ2-2, is DTGVSQNPRHKITKRGQNVTFRCDPISEHNRLYWYRQTLGQGPEFLTYFQNEAQLEKSRLLSDRFSAERPKGSFSTLEIQRTEQGDSAMYLCASSFPGETGELFFGEGSRLTVL.

This clone has only one observation. V is TRBV3-1 (or the pseudogene TRBV3-2) and J is TRBJ2-6; D perhaps matches TRBD2 (6 bases). V lost 4 bases, J lost 2 bases, and 12 bases lay in between. This CDR3 comprises 16 residues. Germline CDR1 and CDR2: LGHDT and YNNKEL (reference sequence). The CDR3 DNA is TGTGCCAGCAGCCGTCGGGGAGGAGCTGGGGCCAACGTCCTGACTTTC. Its protein product is CASSRRGGAGANVLTF.

This clone appeared a single time. The V gene is TRBV7-2, the J gene TRBJ1-6; D may be TRBD1 (6 bases). The V gene lost 5 bases and the J gene lost 12 bases, with 14 bases spanning the gap. The CDR3 has 13 residues. The germline V gene encodes CDR1 SGHTA and CDR2 FQGNSA. CDR3 residues: CASSRDNERPLHF. DNA of the CDR3: TGTGCCAGCAGCCGGGACAACGAAAGACCCCTCCACTTT.